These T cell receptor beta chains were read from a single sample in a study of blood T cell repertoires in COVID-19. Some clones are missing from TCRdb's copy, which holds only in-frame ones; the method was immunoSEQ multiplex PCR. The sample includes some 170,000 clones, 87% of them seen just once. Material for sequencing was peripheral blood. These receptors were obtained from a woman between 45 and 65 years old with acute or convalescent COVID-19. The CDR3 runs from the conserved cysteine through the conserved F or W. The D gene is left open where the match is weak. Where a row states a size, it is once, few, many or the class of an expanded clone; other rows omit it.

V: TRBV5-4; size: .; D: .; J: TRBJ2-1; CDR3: CASSPVDYNEQFF; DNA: TGTGCCAGCAGCCCCGTAGATTACAATGAGCAGTTCTTC
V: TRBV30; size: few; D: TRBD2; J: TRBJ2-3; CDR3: CAWSPSGRGDTQYF; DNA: TGTGCCTGGAGTCCCAGCGGGAGGGGGGATACGCAGTATTTT
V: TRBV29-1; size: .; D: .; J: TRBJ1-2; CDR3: CSVPGYGYTF; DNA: TGCAGCGTCCCAGGGTATGGCTACACCTTC
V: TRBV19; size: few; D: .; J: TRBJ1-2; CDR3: CASSIGADGYTF; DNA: TGTGCCAGTAGTATTGGGGCGGATGGCTACACCTTC
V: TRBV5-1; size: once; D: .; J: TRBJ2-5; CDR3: CASRTPSGREETQYF; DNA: TGCGCCAGCCGGACCCCAAGCGGCCGCGAAGAGACCCAGTACTTC
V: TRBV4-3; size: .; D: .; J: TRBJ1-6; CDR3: CASSQVPGGLHGNSPLHF; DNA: TGCGCCAGCAGCCAAGTCCCGGGGGGGCTGCACGGGAATTCACCCCTCCACTTT
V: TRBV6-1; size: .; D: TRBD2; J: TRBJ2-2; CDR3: CASSEGAGVFTGELFF; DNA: TGTGCCAGCAGTGAAGGGGCGGGAGTCTTCACCGGGGAGCTGTTTTTT
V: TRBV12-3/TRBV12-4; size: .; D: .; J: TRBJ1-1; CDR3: CASSRLLNTEAFF; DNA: TGTGCCAGCAGCCGACTGTTGAACACTGAAGCTTTCTTT
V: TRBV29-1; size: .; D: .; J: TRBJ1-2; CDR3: CSGESGGYGYTF; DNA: TGCAGCGGGGAATCGGGGGGGTATGGCTACACCTTC
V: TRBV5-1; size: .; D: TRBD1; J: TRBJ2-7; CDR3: CASSLELGGQYFYEQYF; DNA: TGCGCCAGCAGCTTGGAGTTAGGGGGCCAGTACTTCTACGAGCAGTACTTC
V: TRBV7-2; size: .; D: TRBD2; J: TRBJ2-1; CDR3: CASSLAGREQFF; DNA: TGTGCCAGCAGCTTAGCCGGGAGGGAGCAGTTCTTC
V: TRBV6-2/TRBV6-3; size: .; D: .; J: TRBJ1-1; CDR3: CASSYSGREAFF; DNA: TGTGCCAGCAGTTACAGCGGACGTGAAGCTTTCTTT
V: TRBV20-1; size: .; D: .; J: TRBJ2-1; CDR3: CSALSYNEQFF; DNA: TGCAGTGCTTTATCCTACAATGAGCAGTTCTTC
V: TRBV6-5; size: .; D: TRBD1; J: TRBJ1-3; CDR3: CASSYWDSSGNTIYF; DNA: TGTGCCAGCAGTTACTGGGACAGCTCTGGAAACACCATATATTTT
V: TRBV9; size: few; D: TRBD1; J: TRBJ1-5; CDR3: CASSIGQGENQPQHF; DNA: TGTGCCAGCAGCATCGGACAGGGGGAAAATCAGCCCCAGCATTTT
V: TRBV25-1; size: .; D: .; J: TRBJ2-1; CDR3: CASREGPYNEQFF; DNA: TGTGCCAGCAGGGAGGGGCCCTACAATGAGCAGTTCTTC